This TCR beta chain was retrieved from a study of T cell repertoires in cytomegalovirus infection. Regarding the study as a whole: HLA-C-restricted CMV-specific TCR beta clonotypes prevailed in the ex vivo response.

From the reads, TCRdb called clonotypes with MiXCR, one entry per CDR3 protein. The table lists some 920,000 distinct CDR3 sequences, 31% of them singletons, with roughly 12% in the top ten. This clonotype occurred a few times. Its specificity is not known. This sequence originates from a human donor in good health (CMV status not recorded). Some clones in this sample may be carry-over from other donors' samples. The sequenced sample was cultured CD8+ T cells from PBMCs, obtained from culture after CMV antigen stimulation.

DNA for the CDR3: TGTGCCAGCAGCTCGCCGGGGACAGGGGTCTATGAGCAGTTCTTC. This sequence encodes CASSSPGTGVYEQFF. V gene TRBV7-9 combines with J gene TRBJ2-1, with 10 positions matching TRBD1. Germline V gene sequence: CDR1 SEHNR, CDR2 FQNEAQ (reference sequence). The CDR3 is made up of 15 amino acids. Trimming cost V 4 bases and J 8 bases; bases outside gene matches: 8.